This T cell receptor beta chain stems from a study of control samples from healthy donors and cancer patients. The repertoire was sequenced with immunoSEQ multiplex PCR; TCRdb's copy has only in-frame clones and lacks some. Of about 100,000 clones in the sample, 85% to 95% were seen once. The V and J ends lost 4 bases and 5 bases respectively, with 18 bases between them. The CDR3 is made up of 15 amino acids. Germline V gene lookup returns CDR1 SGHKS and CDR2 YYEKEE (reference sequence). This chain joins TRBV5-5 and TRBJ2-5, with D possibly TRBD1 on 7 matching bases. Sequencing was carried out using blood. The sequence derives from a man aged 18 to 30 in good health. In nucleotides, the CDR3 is TGTGCCAGCAGCCCGACAGGGACTTTAGGGGAGACCCAGTACTTC. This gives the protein CASSPTGTLGETQYF.